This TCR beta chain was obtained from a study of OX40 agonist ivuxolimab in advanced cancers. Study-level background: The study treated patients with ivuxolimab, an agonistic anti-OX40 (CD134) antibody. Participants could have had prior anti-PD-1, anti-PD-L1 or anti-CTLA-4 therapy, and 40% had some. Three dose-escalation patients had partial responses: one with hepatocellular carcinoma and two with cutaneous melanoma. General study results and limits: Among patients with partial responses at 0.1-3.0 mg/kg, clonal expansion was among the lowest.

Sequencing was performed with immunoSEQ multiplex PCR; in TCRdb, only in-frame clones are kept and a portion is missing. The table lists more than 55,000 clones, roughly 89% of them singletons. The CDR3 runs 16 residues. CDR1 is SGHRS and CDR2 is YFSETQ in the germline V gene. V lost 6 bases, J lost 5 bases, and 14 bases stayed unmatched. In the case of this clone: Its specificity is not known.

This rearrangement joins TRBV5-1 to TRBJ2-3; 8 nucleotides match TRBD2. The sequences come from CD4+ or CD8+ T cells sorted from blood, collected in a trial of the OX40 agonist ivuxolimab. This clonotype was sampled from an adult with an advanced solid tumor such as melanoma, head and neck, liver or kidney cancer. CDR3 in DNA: TGCGCCAGCACTTCTCTTATCCGGGGGGGCCAAGATACGCAGTATTTT. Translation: CASTSLIRGGQDTQYF.